Listed here is a single TCR beta chain. The data stem from a study of control samples from healthy donors and cancer patients. This table comes from immunoSEQ multiplex PCR, and its TCRdb copy is limited to in-frame clones, with some not included. The data hold about 160,000 clones, with about 94% observed a single time. The V gene lost 9 bases and the J gene lost 3 bases, with 17 bases spanning the gap. There are 14 residues in the CDR3. CDR1 is MNHEY and CDR2 is SVGAGI in the germline V gene. The sequenced material came from PBMCs. The sequence was collected from a man in his 60s with colorectal cancer. The chain uses TRBV6-5 and TRBJ1-1; no firm D call. CDR3 loop: CASTPEGRYTEAFF. The CDR3 nucleotides read TGTGCCAGTACCCCCGAGGGTAGGTACACTGAAGCTTTCTTT.